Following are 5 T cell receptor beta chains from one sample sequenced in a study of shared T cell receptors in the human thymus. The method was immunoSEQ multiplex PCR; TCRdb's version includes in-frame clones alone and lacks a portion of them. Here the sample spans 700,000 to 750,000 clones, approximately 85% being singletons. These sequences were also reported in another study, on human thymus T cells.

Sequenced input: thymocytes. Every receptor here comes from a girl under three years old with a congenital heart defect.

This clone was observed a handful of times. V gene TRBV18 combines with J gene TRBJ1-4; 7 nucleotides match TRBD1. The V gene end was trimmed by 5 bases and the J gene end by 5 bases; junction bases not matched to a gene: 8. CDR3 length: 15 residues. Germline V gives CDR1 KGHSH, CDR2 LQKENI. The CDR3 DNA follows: TGTGCCAGCTCAAGGATGGGACAGCTCAATGAAAAACTGTTTTTT. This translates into CASSRMGQLNEKLFF.

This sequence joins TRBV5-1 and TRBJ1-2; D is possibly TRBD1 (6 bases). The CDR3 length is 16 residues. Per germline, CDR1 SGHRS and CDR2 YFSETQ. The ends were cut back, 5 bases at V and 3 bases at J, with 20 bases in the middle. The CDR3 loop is CASSRTAALGYYGYTF. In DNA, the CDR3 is TGCGCCAGCAGTCGGACAGCGGCGTTAGGATACTATGGCTACACCTTC.

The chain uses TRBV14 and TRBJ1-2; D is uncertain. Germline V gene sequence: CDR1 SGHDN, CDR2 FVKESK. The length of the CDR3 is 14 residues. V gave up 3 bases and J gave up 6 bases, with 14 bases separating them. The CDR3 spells CASSHEYGVDGYTF. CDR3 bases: TGTGCCAGCAGCCACGAGTACGGGGTTGATGGCTACACCTTC. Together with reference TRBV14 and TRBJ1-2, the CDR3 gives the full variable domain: EAGVTQFPSHSVIEKGQTVTLRCDPISGHDNLYWYRRVMGKEIKFLLHFVKESKQDESGMPNNRFLAERTGGTYSTLKVQPAELEDSGVYFCASSHEYGVDGYTFGSGTRLTVV.

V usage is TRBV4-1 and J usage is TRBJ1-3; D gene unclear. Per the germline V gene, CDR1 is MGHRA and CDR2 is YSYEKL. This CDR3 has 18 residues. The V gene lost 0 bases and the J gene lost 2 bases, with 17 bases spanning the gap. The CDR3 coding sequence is TGCGCCAGCAGCCAAGATCATTGCTGGAGATCCCCTGGAAACACCATATATTTT. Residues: CASSQDHCWRSPGNTIYF.

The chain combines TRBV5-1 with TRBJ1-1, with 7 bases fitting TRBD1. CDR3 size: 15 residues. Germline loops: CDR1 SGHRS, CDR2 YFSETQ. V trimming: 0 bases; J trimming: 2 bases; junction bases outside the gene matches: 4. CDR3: CASSLGTGSNTEAFF. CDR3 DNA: TGCGCCAGCAGCTTGGGGACAGGTTCCAACACTGAAGCTTTCTTT.